The T cell receptor (beta chain) under discussion was sequenced for a study of cytomegalovirus exposure and HLA in healthy donors. Study-level points and caveats: It was taken for granted in presence/absence analyses that sequencing depth across donors was roughly uniform.

PCR was performed using 60 Vbeta and 13 Jbeta primers. The data were produced by immunoSEQ multiplex PCR, yet TCRdb's version contains in-frame clones alone and is incomplete. The table records about 180,000 clones, 70% to 80% of them present only once. J gave up 7 bases and V 3 bases, and 23 bases lay outside the gene matches. CDR3 size: 19 residues. CDR1 is LGHNA, CDR2 YSLEER, per germline. With regard to this clone: Its matching antigen is unknown.

The sequence was collected from a young man in good health and CMV-seronegative. Specimen: PBMCs. The J gene is TRBJ1-2, the V gene TRBV4-3, with 7 bases that match TRBD1. CDR3 in DNA: TGCGCCAGCAGCCACCTTGAGACAGGGAGAGGGCTCGGTGGGGGTGGCTACACCTTC. The encoded protein is CASSHLETGRGLGGGGYTF.